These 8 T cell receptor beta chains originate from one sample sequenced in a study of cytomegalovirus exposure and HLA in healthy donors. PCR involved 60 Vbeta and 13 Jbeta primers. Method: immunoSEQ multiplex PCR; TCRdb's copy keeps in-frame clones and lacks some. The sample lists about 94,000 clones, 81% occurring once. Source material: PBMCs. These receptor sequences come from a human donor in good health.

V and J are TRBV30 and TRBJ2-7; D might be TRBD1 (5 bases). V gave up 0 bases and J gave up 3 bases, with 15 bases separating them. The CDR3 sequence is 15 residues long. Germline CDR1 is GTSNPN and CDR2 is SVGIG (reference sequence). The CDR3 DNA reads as TGTGCCTGGAGTGTACGAGGACACCTGATCTACGAGCAGTACTTC. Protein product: CAWSVRGHLIYEQYF.

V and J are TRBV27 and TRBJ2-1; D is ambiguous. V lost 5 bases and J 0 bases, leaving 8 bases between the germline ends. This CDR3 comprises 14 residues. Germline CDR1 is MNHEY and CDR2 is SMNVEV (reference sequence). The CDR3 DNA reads TGTGCCAGCAGTACGGCGGCCTCCTACAATGAGCAGTTCTTC. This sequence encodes CASSTAASYNEQFF.

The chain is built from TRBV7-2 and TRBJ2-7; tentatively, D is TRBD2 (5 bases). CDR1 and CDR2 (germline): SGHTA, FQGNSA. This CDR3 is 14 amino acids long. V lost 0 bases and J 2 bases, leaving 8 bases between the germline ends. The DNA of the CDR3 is TGTGCCAGCAGCTTAGCGCCGGGAACCTACGAGCAGTACTTC. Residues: CASSLAPGTYEQYF.

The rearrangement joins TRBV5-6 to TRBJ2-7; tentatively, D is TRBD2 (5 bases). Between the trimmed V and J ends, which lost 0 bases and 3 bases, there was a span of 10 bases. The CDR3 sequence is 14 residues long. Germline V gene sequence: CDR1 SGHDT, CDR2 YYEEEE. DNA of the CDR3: TGTGCCAGCAGCTTGGGACGGAGGAACTACGAGCAGTACTTC. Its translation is CASSLGRRNYEQYF. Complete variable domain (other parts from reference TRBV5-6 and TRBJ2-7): DAGVTQSPTHLIKTRGQQVTLRCSPKSGHDTVSWYQQALGQGPQFIFQYYEEEERQRGNFPDRFSGHQFPNYSSELNVNALLLGDSALYLCASSLGRRNYEQYFGPGTRLTVT.

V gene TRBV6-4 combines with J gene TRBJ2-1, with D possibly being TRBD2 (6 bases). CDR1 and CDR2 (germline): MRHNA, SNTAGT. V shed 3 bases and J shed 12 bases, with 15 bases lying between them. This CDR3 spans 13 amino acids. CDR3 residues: CASSEGRGTSQFF. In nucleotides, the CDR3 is TGTGCCAGCAGTGAAGGGCGCGGGACTTCGCAGTTCTTC.

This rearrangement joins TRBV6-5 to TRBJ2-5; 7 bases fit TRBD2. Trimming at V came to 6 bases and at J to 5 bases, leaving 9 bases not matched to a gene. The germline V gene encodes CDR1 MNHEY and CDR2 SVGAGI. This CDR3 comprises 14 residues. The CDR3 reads CASRSYRRGETQYF. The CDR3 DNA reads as TGTGCCAGCAGATCCTACAGGCGGGGGGAGACCCAGTACTTC.

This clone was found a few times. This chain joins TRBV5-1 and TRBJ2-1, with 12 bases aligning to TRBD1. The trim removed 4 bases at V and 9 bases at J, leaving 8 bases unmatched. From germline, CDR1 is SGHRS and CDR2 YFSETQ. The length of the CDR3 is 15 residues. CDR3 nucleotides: TGCGCCAGCAGCCCAGGGACAGGGGGCGAGGGTGAGCAGTTCTTC. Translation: CASSPGTGGEGEQFF.

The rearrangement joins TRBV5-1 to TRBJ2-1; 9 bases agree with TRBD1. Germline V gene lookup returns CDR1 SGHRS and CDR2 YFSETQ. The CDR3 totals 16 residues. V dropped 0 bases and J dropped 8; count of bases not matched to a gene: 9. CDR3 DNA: TGCGCCAGCAGCTTGGCTGGGGACAGGGTAGTATATGAGCAGTTCTTC. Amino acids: CASSLAGDRVVYEQFF.